The subject of this entry is one T cell receptor beta chain. The repertoire was sequenced with immunoSEQ multiplex PCR; TCRdb's copy has only in-frame clones and lacks some. The profile shows roughly 150,000 clones, approximately 94% of them singletons. This specimen comes from a study of cytomegalovirus exposure and HLA in healthy donors. The sequenced sample was PBMCs. The receptor was derived from a young man in good health and CMV-seropositive.

CDR3 region: CASSPRPGQGNEQFF. The CDR3 coding sequence is TGTGCCAGCAGTCCAAGACCGGGACAGGGGAATGAGCAGTTCTTC. J is TRBJ2-1 and V is TRBV6-1, with 10 nucleotides matching TRBD1. Unmatched junction bases numbered 8, after V lost 5 bases and J lost 7 bases. CDR3 length equals 15 residues. Germline V gene data show CDR1 as MNHNS and CDR2 as SASEGT.